This T cell receptor beta chain is drawn from a study of identifying expanded T cells in peripheral blood (dated by TCRdb to the late 2010s). Regarding the study in general: Four technical replicates, made by sequencing separate aliquots from the same pool of genomic DNA, were compared pairwise. What the research found in general, with its limitations: Both the number of clones called differentially abundant and the false-positive rate were significantly reduced by the beta-binomial model across all healthy-donor time intervals. The binomial model flagged 0.9 to 1.5 differentially abundant clones between technical replicates but 15 to 17 over approximately 2 weeks and approximately 18 over four weeks. Variance in clone template counts between approximately two-week samples significantly increased with total template count across all healthy donors. It was expected by the authors that biological variance in healthy repertoires might increase further over much longer intervals, such as months to years.

During the collection period, no immune events, such as infections, were documented for the healthy donors. To calibrate time-dependent variance in a beta-binomial model of T-cell clone differential abundance, blood repertoires from healthy donors were used as a training cohort. The training cohort comprised 10 or so healthy donors, 3 female and 7 male. Donor ages ranged from roughly 29 to 64 years, with an average of approximately 43 years. Whole blood from each healthy donor was obtained from a commercial supplier and was collected at three time points 2 to 3 weeks apart. For immunosequencing, genomic DNA was extracted from whole blood that had not been sorted. TCRbeta CDR3 regions were profiled by bias-controlled multiplex PCR amplification of genomic DNA with the immunoSEQ Assay. The paper's data handling went like this. The absolute abundance of each unique TCRbeta CDR3 region was quantified after sequences were collapsed and filtered. Two models were used to test differential abundance: a binomial model (Fisher-equivalent) and a beta-binomial model that adds time-dependent variance fitted from healthy donors. Clones with fewer than 5 combined templates were excluded, and clones with Benjamini-Hochberg FDR below 0.01 were called differentially abundant. Beta-binomial variance was modeled as a function of total template count across the two samples using the form v = (b*log(k)+a)^2. TCRdb holds this immuneACCESS table with in-frame rearrangements only. Some clones are missing; in checked studies, unresolved V genes explain under half, and the rest has no known cause. From that table come the V and J calls and clone size; the DNA was used to work out D and trimming. A total of approximately 110,000 clones appear in this sample, roughly 89% of them only once. The top ten constitute 15% to 20% of the sample.

Trimming takes 6 bases off V and 5 bases off J; junction bases not matched to a gene: 6. CDR1 and CDR2 are drawn from the germline V gene: SGHAT, FQNNGV. Its CDR3 holds 14 amino acids, cysteine through phenylalanine. Here the CDR3 DNA is all that survives: 42 bases in frame from base 1. Remarks on this clone: The target of this receptor is not known. No much larger clone is present one base from it, and per-base qualities are unavailable.

The sequencing sample was made of blood. The receptor was derived from a person between 18 and 75 years old in good health. In this chain, TRBV11-2 is recombined with TRBJ2-7, with TRBD2 matching 11 junction bases. The DNA sequence follows: TGTGCCAGCAGAATAGCGGGGGGGCGCGACGAGCAGTACTTC. It translates to CASRIAGGRDEQYF.